This T cell receptor beta chain came from a study of quantifying T cell responses using KT2 cells. Across the whole study: Reverse transcription used primers in the TCR alpha and beta constant regions. The second PCR was a qPCR stopped at a predetermined fluorescence threshold.

Each cDNA got a UMI-containing oligo ligated at its 3' end. First-round PCR used about 4 cycles and beta primers RC1.1 and RC1.2 covering TRBC1 and TRBC2. TCRdb redid the calling of the UMI-ligation and nested PCR reads with MiXCR, one entry per CDR3 protein. The sample records tens of thousands of distinct CDR3 sequences, about 12% being singletons. The germline CDR1 and CDR2 sequences are MNHEY and SVGAGI. The CDR3 sequence is 14 residues long. V was trimmed by 6 bases and J by 9 bases, leaving 15 bases between them. This clonotype was obtained from a human donor. The sample comprised PBMCs spiked with cells of the T cell clone KT2. The rearrangement uses TRBV6-5 and TRBJ1-6, with D unclear. The CDR3 loop reads CASRPGSWISPLHF. CDR3 DNA sequence: TGTGCCAGCAGGCCCGGGTCGTGGATTTCACCCCTCCACTTT.